This T cell receptor (beta chain) was retrieved from a study of PD-L1 blockade in urothelial cancer listed by TCRdb under 2017. About the full investigation: Therapy was started around 2014 for all patients, and atezolizumab 1,200 mg was administered intravenously every 3 weeks. Durable clinical benefit was defined as progression-free survival longer than 6 months, and TCR features were also tested against progression-free and overall survival. An ECOG performance status of 0 or 1 was recorded for the patients, and 0 to 3 prior chemotherapy regimens had been received by the patients. About 90% of the 29 patients were identified as males with urothelial cancer of bladder origin, and a prior smoking history was reported by 18 of 29 patients. Blood samples were analyzed at two time points: 3 weeks after treatment start (second dose) and 6 weeks after treatment start. The study, an exploratory multi-omic analysis, examined somatic, immune and clinical correlates of response to PD-L1 blockade with atezolizumab in urothelial cancer. Ten or so patients reached durable clinical benefit, while some 20 patients did not. Some 30 patients had pretreatment blood TCR-seq, around 25 had at least one posttreatment blood collection, and around 25 had tumor TCR-seq. In the same patients, pretreatment tumors underwent whole exome sequencing and RNA sequencing in addition to TCR sequencing. Pretreatment tumor samples and matched peripheral blood, collected serially before and after atezolizumab treatment, underwent TCR sequencing. Blood samples gave median yields of approximately 130,000 T cells and 82,636 unique TCRs, along with a median clonality of 0.080. Study-wide findings and limitations: A pretreatment peripheral blood TCR clonality below the median was linked to improved progression-free and overall survival. At 3 weeks after the start of treatment, tumor-associated TCR clones in peripheral blood had expanded more in patients with durable benefit (n of about 20, p = 0.022). Because the sample size was small (n ≈ 29) and many of the analyses were exploratory, the results are meant to be hypothesis-generating.

Each PCR received spiked-in synthetic TCR analog templates so that absolute template abundance could be estimated from read counts. The immunoSEQ assay used bias-controlled V and J gene primers to amplify TCRbeta CDR3 regions from genomic DNA. Sequencing of rearranged TCRbeta segments was done at approximately 20X coverage. On the study's bioinformatics: Clustering was used to correct sequencing errors, and CDR3s were annotated against IMGT so that V, D and J genes could be assigned. Only productive TCRbeta rearrangements were used in downstream analyses, excluding out-of-frame or stop-codon sequences. To compute clonality, Shannon entropy was normalized by the log of the number of unique productive sequences and then subtracted from one. Fisher's exact test with Benjamini-Hochberg correction, at a threshold of adjusted p below 0.01, was used to find clones that differed between time points or between blood and tumor. TCRdb stores this immuneACCESS table with in-frame sequences only. Part of the clones is absent; in the studies checked, under half of the shortfall reflects unresolved V genes, and no reason is known for the rest. Clone size and the V and J calls come from that table; the DNA yielded D and trimming. A total of some 50,000 clones appear in this sample, more than 70% of them only once. The top ten clones comprise almost 4% of the sample.

Concerning this clone itself: Its antigen has not been determined. Nothing much larger sits one base from this clone, and base qualities are not available.

A total of 29 patients with locally advanced or metastatic urothelial carcinoma, treated at Memorial Sloan Kettering on a trial protocol, made up the cohort. Peripheral blood mononuclear cells were collected from each patient pretreatment and during treatment, giving between 1 and 8 total time points per patient. The Qiagen DNeasy Blood extraction kit was used to purify genomic DNA from total PBMCs and tumor samples. Collected pretreatment and during treatment, PBMCs were isolated and stored as previously described. The germline V gene (reference sequence) specifies SEHNR as CDR1 and FQNEAQ as CDR2. CDR3 length: 15 amino acids, cysteine to phenylalanine. The only DNA kept is the CDR3, 45 bases in frame from the first base. V trim: 4 bases; J trim: 4 bases; unmatched bases: 5.

The sample in question was PBMCs, obtained around atezolizumab (anti-PD-L1) treatment. In this chain, TRBV7-9 is recombined with TRBJ2-1, with 9 junctional bases fitting TRBD2. The receptor's source is a man at least 80 years old with urothelial cancer. CDR3 region: CASSSGLAKYNEQFF. At the DNA level, the sequence is TGTGCCAGCAGCTCCGGACTAGCGAAGTACAATGAGCAGTTCTTC.